Shown below are 3 T cell receptor beta chains from a single sample sequenced in a study of T cells after yellow fever vaccination. One entry per CDR3 protein results from TCRdb running MiXCR on the 5' RACE reads. The sample carries about 370,000 distinct CDR3 sequences, about 9.9% recorded once. Material: PBMCs, obtained on the day of the first yellow fever vaccination. The receptors originated from a man aged 18 to 30 who received the YFV17D yellow fever vaccine.

This clonotype was observed many times. The chain is built from TRBV10-3 and TRBJ2-2; D remains unclear. V shed 8 bases and J shed 0 bases, with 7 bases lying between them. Per the germline V gene, CDR1 is ENHRY and CDR2 is SYGVKD. The CDR3 has 13 residues. The CDR3 coding sequence is TGTGCCATCCTGTTCGCGAACACCGGGGAGCTGTTTTTT. As protein: CAILFANTGELFF.

This clonotype has only a few counts. This chain joins TRBV5-1 and TRBJ1-2, with TRBD1 matching 8 bases. V shed 5 bases and J 8 bases; nucleotides not matched to a gene: 5. Per germline, CDR1 SGHRS and CDR2 YFSETQ. CDR3 length: 12 amino acids. The CDR3 nucleotides read TGCGCCAGCAGTGACGGACAGGGAGGCTACACCTTC. It is translated as CASSDGQGGYTF.

This clonotype was counted a few times. The chain has TRBV11-2 and TRBJ2-5, with TRBD2 matching 9 bases. The CDR3 has 19 amino acids. CDR1 is SGHAT and CDR2 is FQNNGV in the germline V gene. V dropped 0 bases and J dropped 5; count of bases not matched to a gene: 16. CDR3 nucleotides: TGTGCCAGCAGCTTAGACTATTGGACTAGCGAGGCCCGAGGGGAGACCCAGTACTTC. Translated, it gives CASSLDYWTSEARGETQYF.